This TCR beta chain was obtained from a study of CD8 T cells in Susac syndrome. Study conclusions and caveats: Susac-specific public clones were found in total CD8+ and CD8+ TEMRA repertoires, numbering some 17 and five, respectively.

RNA was extracted with the RNeasy kit, and a quantity of 0.5 to 1 ug was reverse transcribed using random hexamers. The authors amplified TCR beta CDR3 across 54 Vbeta and 13 Jbeta using immunoSEQ multiplex PCR. TCRdb ran MiXCR on the immunoSEQ multiplex PCR reads and lists one entry per CDR3 protein. The repertoire has 2,000 to 2,500 distinct CDR3 sequences, 70% of them found once; the top ten carry approximately 10%. The study defined memory subsets for TEMRA sorting by CD27 and CD45RA staining. Germline loops: CDR1 SGHVS, CDR2 FQNEAQ. CDR3 length: 16 amino acids. This clonotype is a singleton in its sample. Antigen: not known. Compared with germline, one end of the junction differs, possibly owing to a read error.

This TCR came from a human donor with Susac syndrome. This chain joins TRBV7-8 and TRBJ2-6; D is unclear. Specimen: CD8+ TEMRA cells from PBMCs. The subset was: FACS-sorted terminally differentiated effector memory CD8+ T cells re-expressing CD45RA (CD8+ TEMRA). The CDR3, as DNA: TGTGCCGGCAGCTTAGTTTCGCCCTCTGGGGCCAACGTCCTGACTTTC. The encoded protein is CAGSLVSPSGANVLTF.